This T cell receptor (beta chain) was recorded in a study of blood T cell repertoires in COVID-19. Enrolled through a virtual design, the participants were between roughly 18 and 90 years of age and came from under 25 US areas. Cohorts were determined from participant-reported clinical history. The CDR3 covers 15 residues. Germline CDR1 and CDR2: MNHEY and SMNVEV (reference sequence). V was trimmed by 1 base and J by 9 bases, leaving 13 bases between them. Original handling: Researchers report that nucleated cell counts were estimated from reference gene primer amplification. Profiled with immunoSEQ multiplex PCR; TCRdb holds only in-frame clones, not every one. The DNA gave D and trimming, while V, J and clone size come from that table. The table has roughly 190,000 clones, roughly 77% seen once.

The chain has TRBV27 and TRBJ1-6, with D perhaps matching TRBD1 (5 bases). This receptor was taken from a woman aged 50 to 60 with acute COVID-19. Specimen: PBMCs or T cells enriched from blood (not recorded which). The CDR3 DNA follows: TGTGCCAGCAGTTTATTGACAGTTAATAGTTCACCCCTCCACTTT. Protein: CASSLLTVNSSPLHF.